This T cell receptor (beta chain) was identified during a study of shared clonotypes between healthy human individuals. Only Caucasian adults living in Nashville, Tennessee served as donors. Trimming pared 0 bases from V and 0 bases from J, leaving 5 bases between. CDR1 is SGDLS and CDR2 is YYNGEE in the germline V gene. The CDR3 covers 14 residues. The authors distributed each subset's genomic DNA evenly over several immunoSEQ plates. Each PCR replicate run on unsorted PBMC took in approximately 310 ng DNA, some 28,000 T cell genomes. Generated by immunoSEQ multiplex PCR, the TCRdb table keeps only in-frame clones and is missing some. The sample records over 400,000 clones, approximately 82% being singletons. This clone has a handful of counts. No antigen is known for it. General observations from the study: Exclusively blood specimens were collected; tissue repertoires likely differ.

The sequencing input was PBMCs. The V gene is TRBV9, the J gene TRBJ2-3, with unresolved D. This TCR was sampled from a woman between 40 and 50 years old in good health. Some clones in this sample may be carry-over from other donors' samples. CDR3 amino acids: CASSVAASTDTQYF. The CDR3 coding sequence is TGTGCCAGCAGCGTAGCTGCTAGCACAGATACGCAGTATTTT.